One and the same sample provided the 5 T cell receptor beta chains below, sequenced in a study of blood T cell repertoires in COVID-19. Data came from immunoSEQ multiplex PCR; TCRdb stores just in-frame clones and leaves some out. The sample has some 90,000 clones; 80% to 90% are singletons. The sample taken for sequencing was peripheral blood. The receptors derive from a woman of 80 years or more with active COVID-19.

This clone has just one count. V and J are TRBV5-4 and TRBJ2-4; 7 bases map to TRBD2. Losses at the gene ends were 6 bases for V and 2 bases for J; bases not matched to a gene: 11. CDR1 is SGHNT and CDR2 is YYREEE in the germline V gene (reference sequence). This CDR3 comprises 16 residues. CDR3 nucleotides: TGTGCCAGCAACCCCGGCGGGGGAGACACCAAAAACATTCAGTACTTC. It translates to CASNPGGGDTKNIQYF.

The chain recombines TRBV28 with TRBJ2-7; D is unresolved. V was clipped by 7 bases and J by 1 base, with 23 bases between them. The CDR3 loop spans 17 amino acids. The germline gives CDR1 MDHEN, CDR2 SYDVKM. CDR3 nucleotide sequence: TGTGCCAGCAAACCAGCGACTGAGATTCGTACGTCCTACGAGCAGTACTTC. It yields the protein CASKPATEIRTSYEQYF.

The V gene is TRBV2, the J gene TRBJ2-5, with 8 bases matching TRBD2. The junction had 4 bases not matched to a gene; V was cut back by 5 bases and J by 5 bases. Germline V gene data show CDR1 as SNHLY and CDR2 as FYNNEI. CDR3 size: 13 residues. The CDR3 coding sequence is TGTGCCAGCAGTCGCGGACTAGCTGAGACCCAGTACTTC. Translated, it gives CASSRGLAETQYF.

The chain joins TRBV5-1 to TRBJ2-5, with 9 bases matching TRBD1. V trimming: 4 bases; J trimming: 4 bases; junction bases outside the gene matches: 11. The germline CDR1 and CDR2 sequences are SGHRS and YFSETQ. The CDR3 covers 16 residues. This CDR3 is CASSTTGTGRLETQYF. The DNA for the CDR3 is TGCGCCAGCAGCACCACCGGGACAGGGAGGTTAGAGACCCAGTACTTC.

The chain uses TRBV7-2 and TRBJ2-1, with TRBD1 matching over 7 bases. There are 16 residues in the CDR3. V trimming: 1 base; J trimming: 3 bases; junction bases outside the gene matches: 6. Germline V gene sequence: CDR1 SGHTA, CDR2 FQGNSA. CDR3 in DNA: TGTGCCAGCAGCTTAGTAGGACAGGCATACTACAATGAGCAGTTCTTC. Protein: CASSLVGQAYYNEQFF.